This TCR beta chain appears in the sequencing data of a study of T cell repertoires in aging, cancer and after chemotherapy. Overall study: Donors were grouped into six age bands spanning 30 or younger through 70 or older. Pre- and post-chemotherapy samples were paired from glioblastoma patients treated with temozolomide-based therapy. The full dataset contained roughly 8.8 million TCR reads.

Multiplex touch-down PCR with TRB-A/B primers amplified rearranged V-D-J TRB sequences. TCRdb re-analysed the multiplex PCR reads in MiXCR, keeping a single row per CDR3 protein. The table shows approximately 2,500 distinct CDR3 sequences, with 23% occurring only once. TCR beta rearrangements were amplified from peripheral blood genomic DNA. Overall study results and limits: Compared with age-matched healthy donors, untreated hematological or solid cancer patients showed higher blood TCR clonality.

As for this clonotype: Its antigen is unidentified.

The clonotype was recovered from a human donor with a solid tumor. Sequenced sample: blood.

CDR3 sequence: CASSLDLAGQSSGQYF. CDR3 in DNA: TGTGCCAGCAGCTTAGATCTTGCGGGACAGTCCTCCGGGCAGTACTTC. The V call is TRBV7-2, the J call TRBJ2-7; weak D call: TRBD1 (7 bases). CDR1 and CDR2 (germline): SGHTA, FQGNSA. V was clipped by 1 base and J by 9 bases, with 22 bases between them. The CDR3 length is 16 residues.